A selection of T cell receptor beta chains follows, all from one sample in a study of cytomegalovirus exposure and HLA in healthy donors. Sequencing used immunoSEQ multiplex PCR; TCRdb keeps in-frame clones, though not all of them. In the table there are about 100,000 clones, roughly three quarters of which are singletons. Input material: PBMCs. Source of these receptors: a man aged 35 to 55 in good health and CMV-seronegative. Both conserved end residues are part of each CDR3. Each record gives: D gene, J gene, clone size, V gene, CDR3 DNA, CDR3 protein. D genes are given only for firm matches. Expanded clones get a size class; other rows say once, few or many, or leave the size out.

>TRBD1|TRBJ2-2|-|TRBV7-9
TGTTCCAGCAGCCCGGACAGGGTTTGGGACCTCACCGGGGAGCTGTTTTTT
CSSSPDRVWDLTGELFF
>-|TRBJ2-5|-|TRBV10-2
TGCGCCAGCGCACGGAGTGAAACACAAGAGACCCAGTACTTC
CASARSETQETQYF
>-|TRBJ1-6|-|TRBV6-6
TGTGCCAGCAGTTACTCAAGGGGTGAGGTGGGTTCACCCCTCCACTTT
CASSYSRGEVGSPLHF
>TRBD1|TRBJ1-4|-|TRBV29-1
TGCAGCGTTGTCGGCAGGGGGTGGAATATTTATGAAAAACTGTTTTTT
CSVVGRGWNIYEKLFF
>TRBD1|TRBJ1-4|-|TRBV18
TGTGCCAGCTCACCCGGACAGGGTAGTGAAAAACTGTTTTTT
CASSPGQGSEKLFF
>-|TRBJ2-6|-|TRBV15
TGTGCCACTAGGGCGGAGGCAGGCTCTGGGGCCAACGTCCTGACTTTC
CATRAEAGSGANVLTF
>TRBD1|TRBJ1-2|-|TRBV2
TGTGCCAGCAGGCGAGACAGGGGCGAGAACTATGGCTACACCTTC
CASRRDRGENYGYTF
>TRBD2|TRBJ2-1|-|TRBV5-1
TGCGCCAGCAGCCCAGGACTAGCGGGGGGGCGTGAGCAGTTCTTC
CASSPGLAGGREQFF
>TRBD1|TRBJ1-6|-|TRBV5-4
TGTGCCAGCAGCTGGGCGGGACAGGGGGCCCATTCACCCCTCCACTTT
CASSWAGQGAHSPLHF
>-|TRBJ1-2|-|TRBV11-2
TGTGCCAGCAGACCACCCGCCAGGGACTATGGCTACACCTTC
CASRPPARDYGYTF
>-|TRBJ2-1|once|TRBV18
TGTGCCAGCTCAAGAGGGGACACCCTTGGACATGAGCAGTTCTTC
CASSRGDTLGHEQFF
>-|TRBJ2-3|-|TRBV7-2
TGTGCCAGCAGCTTCGCGGGAAACACAGATACGCAGTATTTT
CASSFAGNTDTQYF
>TRBD1|TRBJ2-5|-|TRBV6-5
TGTGCCAGCAGTTTCAACCAGGGGGCGAGAGAAGTGACCCAGTACTTC
CASSFNQGAREVTQYF
>-|TRBJ1-5|-|TRBV5-1
TGCGCCAGCAGCTCAGAAGGGGGCAATCAGCCCCAGCATTTT
CASSSEGGNQPQHF
>-|TRBJ2-4|few|TRBV11-2
TGTGCCAGCAGCCAAGGCGGGCTGGGCACCCCACAGTACTTC
CASSQGGLGTPQYF
>TRBD1|TRBJ2-7|-|TRBV6-1
TGTGCCAGCAGTGGAGAGCGGACAGGGGGCTACGAGCAGTACTTC
CASSGERTGGYEQYF
>-|TRBJ2-5|once|TRBV7-9
TGTTCCAGCCTGGAAAGAGGCGAGACCCAGTACTTC
CSSLERGETQYF
>-|TRBJ1-4|-|TRBV5-4
TGTGCCAGCAGCTCGCGACAGTCAACTAATGAAAAACTGTTTTTT
CASSSRQSTNEKLFF
>-|TRBJ1-1|-|TRBV5-1
TGCGCCAGCAGCTTATCAGGGTCCGAGTCAGCTTTCTTT
CASSLSGSESAFF
>TRBD2|TRBJ2-7|few|TRBV5-4
TGTGCCAGCAGCTTGGAGGCTAGCGGGGGGGGCGAGCAGTACTTC
CASSLEASGGGEQYF
>TRBD1|TRBJ2-5|-|TRBV5-3
TGTGCCAGAAGCTTGCGGACAGGGCCAAAAGAGACCCAGTACTTC
CARSLRTGPKETQYF
>TRBD1|TRBJ2-5|few|TRBV27
TGTGCCAGCAGTTCGACAGGGTACCAAGAGACCCAGTACTTC
CASSSTGYQETQYF
>-|TRBJ2-5|-|TRBV6-1
TGTGCCAGCAGTGAGGTGCGTGGCCAAGAGACCCAGTACTTC
CASSEVRGQETQYF
>-|TRBJ1-4|-|TRBV28
TGTGCCACCCGGATGGGCCGCGCAACTAATGAAAAACTGTTTTTT
CATRMGRATNEKLFF
>-|TRBJ1-3|once|TRBV10-1
TGCGCCAGCAGTCGGGACATTCCTGGAAACACCATATATTTT
CASSRDIPGNTIYF
>TRBD2|TRBJ2-1|-|TRBV27
TGTGCCAGCAGTTTATTGCCCAGCGGGGGGGCTACCAATGAGCAGTTCTTC
CASSLLPSGGATNEQFF
>-|TRBJ1-6|-|TRBV10-1
TGCGCCAGCAGTTTACAGGTTAATTCACCCCTCCACTTT
CASSLQVNSPLHF
>TRBD1|TRBJ2-5|few|TRBV7-6
TGTGCCAGCAGCTTACACAGGGGTCAAGAGACCCAGTACTTC
CASSLHRGQETQYF
>TRBD1|TRBJ1-2|-|TRBV11-2
TGTGCCAGCAGCTCGACAGGGAACCGTGGCTACACCTTC
CASSSTGNRGYTF
>-|TRBJ1-6|few|TRBV6-1
TGTGCCAGCAGTGAACTCCCGTTGGACAGCAGAGCGCTCTTT
CASSELPLDSRALF
>-|TRBJ1-5|-|TRBV18
TGTGCCAGCTCACCACCGCGGGAGAATCAGCCCCAGCATTTT
CASSPPRENQPQHF
>TRBD2|TRBJ2-1|-|TRBV5-1
TGCGCCAGCAGCTTCCCTAGCGGGGTAGATGAGCAGTTCTTC
CASSFPSGVDEQFF
>-|TRBJ2-1|-|TRBV7-2
TGTGCCAGCAGCTTTTCCAGTGGGGCCGAGCAGTTCTTC
CASSFSSGAEQFF
>TRBD1|TRBJ1-1|-|TRBV2
TGTGCCAGCAGTGAAACCGGGACAGGCCTGAACACTGAAGCTTTCTTT
CASSETGTGLNTEAFF
>TRBD1|TRBJ2-1|-|TRBV18
TGTGCCAGCTCACCGGACAGGGGCGCCTACAATGAGCAGTTCTTC
CASSPDRGAYNEQFF
>-|TRBJ2-7|-|TRBV5-1
TGCGCCAGCAGCCCCTCCTCCTACGAGCAGTACTTC
CASSPSSYEQYF
>TRBD1|TRBJ1-4|-|TRBV9
TGTGCCAGCAGCAGGGGACAGCGACTTTTATCAACTAATGAAAAACTGTTTTTT
CASSRGQRLLSTNEKLFF
>-|TRBJ1-5|-|TRBV19
TGTGCCAGTAGTATAGCCCAGGGTGAGAGAGCCCAGCATTTT
CASSIAQGERAQHF
>-|TRBJ1-6|-|TRBV6-5
TGTGCCAGCAGAAGCGGACAGCTCTATAATTCACCCCTCCACTTT
CASRSGQLYNSPLHF
>-|TRBJ1-6|once|TRBV7-2
TGTGCCAGCAGCTTAGTGAGGTGGCAGGGTGGTAATTCACCCCTCCACTTT
CASSLVRWQGGNSPLHF
>-|TRBJ1-6|-|TRBV6-5
TGTGCCAGCAGTGCCTCCCGGACTTCTGGCTCACCCCTCCACTTT
CASSASRTSGSPLHF
>-|TRBJ2-3|-|TRBV19
TGTGCCAGTAGAGGAGGGAACTTTAATGTTGATACGCAGTATTTT
CASRGGNFNVDTQYF
>-|TRBJ1-2|-|TRBV12-5
TGTGCTAGTGGCACGGACTATGGCTACACCTTC
CASGTDYGYTF
>TRBD2|TRBJ2-2|-|TRBV10-2
TGCGCCAGCAGCCCCCGGCTAGCGGGGCGGACCGGGGAGCTGTTTTTT
CASSPRLAGRTGELFF
>-|TRBJ1-2|once|TRBV4-1
TGCGCCAGCAGCCAAGGGTCCGGTTATGGCTACACCTTC
CASSQGSGYGYTF
>-|TRBJ1-1|-|TRBV20-1
TGCAGTGCTGGGGAGGTCACTGAAGCTTTCTTT
CSAGEVTEAFF
>-|TRBJ2-1|-|TRBV5-5
TGTGCCAGCACTTCGGTGGCCTACAATGAGCAGTTCTTC
CASTSVAYNEQFF
>TRBD2|TRBJ2-1|-|TRBV18
TGTGCCAGCTCTGCCGCCGAGCGGGGGGCCGGGAATGAGCAGTTCTTC
CASSAAERGAGNEQFF